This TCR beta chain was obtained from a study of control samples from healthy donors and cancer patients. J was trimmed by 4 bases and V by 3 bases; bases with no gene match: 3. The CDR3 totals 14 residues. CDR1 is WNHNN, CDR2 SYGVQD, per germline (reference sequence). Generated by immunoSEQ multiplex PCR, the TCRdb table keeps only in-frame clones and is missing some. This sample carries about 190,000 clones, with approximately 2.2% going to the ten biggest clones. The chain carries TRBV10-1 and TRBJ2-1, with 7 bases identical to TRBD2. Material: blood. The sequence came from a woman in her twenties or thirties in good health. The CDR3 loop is CASSDRGGYNEQFF. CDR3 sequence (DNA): TGCGCCAGCAGTGATCGCGGGGGATACAATGAGCAGTTCTTC.